This T cell receptor beta chain was sequenced during a study of blood T cell repertoires in COVID-19. Germline V gene data show CDR1 as MDHEN and CDR2 as SYDVKM. V was pared by 8 bases and J by 6 bases, with 9 bases between. The CDR3 runs to 11 residues. The data were produced by immunoSEQ multiplex PCR, yet TCRdb's version contains in-frame clones alone and is incomplete. The sample has about 300,000 clones; approximately 89% are singletons. The material sequenced was PBMCs or T cells enriched from blood (not recorded which). The sequence was obtained from a woman between 50 and 59 years old who had been exposed to COVID-19. The chain joins TRBV28 to TRBJ2-3; D not resolved. CDR3 residues: CASHAVDTQYF. The CDR3 nucleotides read TGTGCCAGCCACGCGGTGGATACGCAGTATTTT. The variable domain in full, completed from reference TRBV28 and TRBJ2-3, reads DVKVTQSSRYLVKRTGEKVFLECVQDMDHENMFWYRQDPGLGLRLIYFSYDVKMKEKGDIPEGYSVSREKKERFSLILESASTNQTSMYLCASHAVDTQYFGPGTRLTVL.